The TCR beta chain under discussion was sequenced for a study of T-cell reconstitution after alpha-beta-depleted transplantation in children. Germline values: CDR1 SGHTA, CDR2 FQGNSA. Trimming removed 5 bases at V and 1 base at J, with 13 bases between. The CDR3 covers 15 residues. This clonotype was recorded many times. A TCRbeta library incorporating unique molecular identifiers was prepared. TCRdb used MiXCR to reprocess the PCR reads, holding one entry per CDR3 protein. The table includes some 200,000 distinct CDR3 sequences, around 8.9% detected once. Source: PBMCs from the stem cell graft donor, taken from the stem cell graft. This receptor was identified in a human donor who donated a stem cell graft to a child with SCID. V is TRBV7-2 and J is TRBJ2-3; D is perhaps TRBD1 (5 bases). This CDR3 is CASSPRQGGTDTQYF. In nucleotides, the CDR3 is TGTGCCAGCAGCCCACGGCAGGGTGGCACAGATACGCAGTATTTT. Based on the CDR3 plus reference TRBV7-2 and TRBJ2-3, the full variable domain is GAGVSQSPSNKVTEKGKDVELRCDPISGHTALYWYRQSLGQGLEFLIYFQGNSAPDKSGLPSDRFSAERTGGSVSTLTIQRTQQEDSAVYLCASSPRQGGTDTQYFGPGTRLTVL.